The next 8 T cell receptor beta chains were all read from a single sample in a study of blood T cell repertoires in COVID-19 (dated by TCRdb to the early 2020s). Receptor libraries were prepared by the immunoSEQ multiplex PCR assay. As stored in TCRdb, this immuneACCESS dataset retains in-frame rearrangements with V and J assigned. A fraction of the clones does not appear; measured against another copy, unresolved V genes explain less than half of the discrepancy, and the remainder lacks a known reason. The sample includes 200,000 to 250,000 clones, with around 87% observed a single time. In total, the top ten clones hold roughly a tenth of the sample. Sequencing was performed on peripheral blood. The receptors come from a woman between 50 and 59 years old with COVID-19, enrolled during active disease.

This chain joins TRBV10-3 and TRBJ2-3; TRBD2 matches at 15 bases. Germline trimming cut 4 bases from V and 2 bases from J; bases unmatched to any gene: 25. CDR3 length: 24 residues. Germline CDR1 reads ENHRY; CDR2 reads SYGVKD. CDR3: CAISAQQESLFGLAGGFSTDTQYF. The CDR3 region has the DNA TGTGCCATCAGTGCCCAACAGGAGTCTCTTTTTGGACTAGCGGGGGGGTTTTCCACAGATACGCAGTATTTT.

A single count supports this clone. V usage is TRBV2 and J usage is TRBJ1-2; a possible D gene is TRBD1 (5 bases). V was cut by 9 bases and J by 7 bases, with 18 bases left in between. The CDR3 consists of 13 residues. From germline, CDR1 is SNHLY and CDR2 FYNNEI. CDR3 region: CASSDPPQGGYTF. The CDR3 DNA is TGTGCCAGTTCAGATCCCCCGCAGGGTGGCTACACCTTC.

The chain joins TRBV2 to TRBJ2-4; 10 positions agree with TRBD1. The ends lost 8 bases at V and 8 bases at J; junction bases unmatched: 6. The germline gives CDR1 SNHLY, CDR2 FYNNEI. This CDR3 contains 13 residues. As DNA, the CDR3 is TGTGCCAGCGGAAGACAGGGGGCGGACATTCAGTACTTC. Protein product: CASGRQGADIQYF.

The rearrangement links TRBV7-2 to TRBJ1-1; D gene unclear. This CDR3 is 13 amino acids long. Germline lookup yields CDR1 SGHTA and CDR2 FQGNSA. Trimming removed 7 bases at V and 1 base at J, with 10 bases between. Here the CDR3 DNA reads TGTGCCAGCACCCTGGGGAGGAACACTGAAGCTTTCTTT. Its translation is CASTLGRNTEAFF. Together with reference TRBV7-2 and TRBJ1-1, the CDR3 gives the full variable domain: GAGVSQSPSNKVTEKGKDVELRCDPISGHTALYWYRQSLGQGLEFLIYFQGNSAPDKSGLPSDRFSAERTGGSVSTLTIQRTQQEDSAVYLCASTLGRNTEAFFGQGTRLTVV.

The rearrangement uses TRBV28 and TRBJ2-2; 10 bases fit TRBD1. There are 15 residues in the CDR3. V was clipped by 6 bases and J by 4 bases; unmatched bases: 5. The germline gives CDR1 MDHEN, CDR2 SYDVKM. The CDR3 DNA reads TGTGCCAGCAGCCGGACAGGGGGATCCACCGGGGAGCTGTTTTTT. This translates into CASSRTGGSTGELFF.

The genes are TRBV9 and TRBJ1-6; 9 bases align to TRBD1. The CDR3 is 14 residues long. Trimming at V came to 2 bases and at J to 10 bases, leaving 4 bases not matched to a gene. Germline V gene data show CDR1 as SGDLS and CDR2 as YYNGEE. The CDR3 spells CASSVRTGESPLHF. The DNA of the CDR3 is TGTGCCAGCAGCGTCAGGACAGGGGAATCACCCCTCCACTTT. Using reference TRBV9 and TRBJ1-6 for the parts outside the CDR3, the full variable domain is DSGVTQTPKHLITATGQRVTLRCSPRSGDLSVYWYQQSLDQGLQFLIQYYNGEERAKGNILERFSAQQFPDLHSELNLSSLELGDSALYFCASSVRTGESPLHFGNGTRLTVT.

The chain carries TRBV6-7 and TRBJ1-1; perhaps TRBD1 as D (6 bases). Being an ORF, TRBV6-7 has a function that is uncertain. V was pared by 6 bases and J by 5 bases, with 16 bases between. This CDR3 comprises 14 residues. The CDR3 DNA sequence: TGTGCCAGCAGACCCGACAGGTTCCGAACTGAAGCTTTCTTT. This translates into CASRPDRFRTEAFF.

Here the CDR3 reads CASSQDRGNTEAFF. In DNA, the CDR3 is TGTGCCAGCAGCCAGGACAGGGGGAACACTGAAGCTTTCTTT. The chain employs TRBV7-3 and TRBJ1-1; TRBD1 aligns across 9 bases. The CDR3 consists of 14 residues. V was clipped by 5 bases and J by 1 base; unmatched bases: 2. Germline loops: CDR1 SGHTA, CDR2 FQGTGA.